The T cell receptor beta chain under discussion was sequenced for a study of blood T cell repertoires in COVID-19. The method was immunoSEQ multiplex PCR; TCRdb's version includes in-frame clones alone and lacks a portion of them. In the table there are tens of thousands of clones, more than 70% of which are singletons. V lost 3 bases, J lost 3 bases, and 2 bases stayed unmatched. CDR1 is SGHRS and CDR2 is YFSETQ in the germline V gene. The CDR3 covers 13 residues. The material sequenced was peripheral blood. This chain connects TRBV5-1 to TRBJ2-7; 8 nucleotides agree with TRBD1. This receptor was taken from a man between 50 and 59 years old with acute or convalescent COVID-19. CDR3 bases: TGCGCCAGCAGCTACGGACAGGGCTACGAGCAGTACGTC. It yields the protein CASSYGQGYEQYV.